This T cell receptor beta chain stems from a study of blood T cell repertoires in COVID-19. About the study: Collection of acute and convalescent COVID-19 samples took place in the United States, Italy and Spain. PBMCs, B-cell-depleted T cells, or T cells provided the cDNA or gDNA that made up the material.

Germline CDR1 reads SGHVS; CDR2 reads FQNEAQ. The CDR3 has 13 residues. With 5 bases removed from V and 10 bases from J, the gap between germline ends came to 15 bases. The authors' processing: Estimation of nucleated cell counts was performed using reference gene primer amplification. The data were produced by immunoSEQ multiplex PCR, yet TCRdb's version contains in-frame clones alone and is incomplete. V, J and clone size are those of that table, while D and trimming were read from the DNA. Among 210,000 or so clones listed, 90% were seen once. The sequencing input was peripheral blood. This TCR came from a man between 50 and 59 years old with acute or convalescent COVID-19. The gene calls are TRBV7-8 and TRBJ2-1; D possibly corresponds to TRBD2 (6 bases). CDR3 amino acids: CASSGRPPGEQFF. The CDR3 region has the DNA TGTGCCAGCAGCGGGAGGCCCCCGGGGGAGCAGTTCTTC.